This section outlines one TCR beta chain sequence together with its context. This specimen comes from a study of blood T cell repertoires in COVID-19. Background on the study: The cDNA or gDNA used as material had been derived from T cells, B-cell-depleted T cells, or PBMCs.

Study processing details: From reference gene primer amplification, estimates of nucleated cell counts were derived. TCRdb keeps only in-frame clones here, not all; method: immunoSEQ multiplex PCR. The DNA was the basis for D and trimming; V, J and clone size are from that table. The data show over 110,000 clones, with around three quarters seen just once and roughly 13% held by the top ten. Germline assignment: CDR1 ENHRY and CDR2 SYGVKD. The CDR3 has 12 residues. Germline trimming cut 10 bases from V and 0 bases from J; bases unmatched to any gene: 1. The specimen sequenced was peripheral blood. The gene calls are TRBV10-3 and TRBJ1-1; 8 nucleotides align to TRBD1. This clonotype was sampled from a man older than 75 with acute or convalescent COVID-19. CDR3 region: CATGQVNTEAFF. The CDR3 DNA sequence: TGTGCCACGGGACAGGTGAACACTGAAGCTTTCTTT.